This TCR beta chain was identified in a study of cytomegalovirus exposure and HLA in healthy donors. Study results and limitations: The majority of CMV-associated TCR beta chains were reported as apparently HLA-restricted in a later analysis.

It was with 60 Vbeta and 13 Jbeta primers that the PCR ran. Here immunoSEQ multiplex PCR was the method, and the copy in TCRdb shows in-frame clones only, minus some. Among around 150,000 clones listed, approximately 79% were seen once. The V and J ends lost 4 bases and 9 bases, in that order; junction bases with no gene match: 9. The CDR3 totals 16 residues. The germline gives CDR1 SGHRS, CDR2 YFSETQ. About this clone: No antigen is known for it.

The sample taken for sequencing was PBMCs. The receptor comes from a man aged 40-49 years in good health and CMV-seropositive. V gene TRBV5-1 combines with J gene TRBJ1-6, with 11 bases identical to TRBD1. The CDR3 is CASSPGPGQGASPLHF. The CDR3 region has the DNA TGCGCCAGCAGCCCAGGACCCGGACAGGGGGCTTCACCCCTCCACTTT.